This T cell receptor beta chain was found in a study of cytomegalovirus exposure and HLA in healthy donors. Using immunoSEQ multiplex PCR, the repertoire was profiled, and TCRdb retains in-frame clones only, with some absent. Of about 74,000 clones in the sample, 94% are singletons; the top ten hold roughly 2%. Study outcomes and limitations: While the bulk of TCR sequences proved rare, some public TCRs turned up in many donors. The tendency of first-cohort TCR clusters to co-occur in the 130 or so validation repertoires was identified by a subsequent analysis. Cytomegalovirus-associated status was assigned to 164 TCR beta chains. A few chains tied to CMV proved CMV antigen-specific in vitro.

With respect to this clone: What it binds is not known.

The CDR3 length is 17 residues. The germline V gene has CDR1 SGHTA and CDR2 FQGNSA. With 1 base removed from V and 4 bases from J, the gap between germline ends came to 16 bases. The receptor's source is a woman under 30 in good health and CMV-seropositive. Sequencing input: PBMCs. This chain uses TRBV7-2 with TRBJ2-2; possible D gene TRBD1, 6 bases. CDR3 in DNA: TGTGCCAGCAGCTTAGTAGCTACAGGGCGCGGCACCGGGGAGCTGTTTTTT. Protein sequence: CASSLVATGRGTGELFF.